Below are 10 T cell receptor beta chains sequenced from a single sample in a study of T cell responses to AZD1222 COVID-19 vaccine (dated by TCRdb to 2020 to 2022). Library preparation used the immunoSEQ multiplex PCR assay. TCRdb retrieved this table from immuneACCESS and kept in-frame rearrangements only. Not all clones are present; in checked studies, unresolved V genes account for under half, and no reason is known for the remainder. Across this sample there are roughly 120,000 clones, with over 85% seen only once. The top ten constitute 3.5% to 4.5% of the sample. The time point label of this sample denotes: baseline before first vaccination. The sequences come from peripheral blood, collected on day 0 of AZD1222 vaccination. Every receptor here comes from an adult in good health.

This clone is a singleton in its sample. CDR3 loop: CATSREGGGADTQYF. The CDR3 DNA is TGTGCCACCAGCAGAGAAGGGGGGGGCGCAGATACGCAGTATTTT. The J gene is TRBJ2-3, the V gene TRBV15; D possibly corresponds to TRBD2 (7 bases). The CDR3 is 15 residues long. The germline V gene has CDR1 LNHNV and CDR2 YYDKDF (reference sequence). The germline V and J ends were trimmed by 0 bases and 4 bases, with 11 bases remaining between them. Together with reference TRBV15 and TRBJ2-3, the CDR3 gives the full variable domain: DAMVIQNPRYQVTQFGKPVTLSCSQTLNHNVMYWYQQKSSQAPKLLFHYYDKDFNNEADTPDNFQSRRPNTSFCFLDIRSPGLGDTAMYLCATSREGGGADTQYFGPGTRLTVL.

V and J are TRBV29-1 and TRBJ2-7; 7 bases fit TRBD1. CDR3 size: 12 residues. CDR1 and CDR2 from the germline V gene are SQVTM and ANQGSEA. V shed 3 bases, J shed 3 bases, and the junction held 2 bases outside the gene matches. CDR3 coding DNA: TGCAGCGTTGAGGGACAGCGCTACGAGCAGTACTTC. Encoded protein: CSVEGQRYEQYF.

V is TRBV14 and J is TRBJ2-7, with 7 bases that match TRBD2. The V and J ends lost 2 bases and 5 bases, in that order; junction bases with no gene match: 3. Germline V CDR1 and CDR2: SGHDN, FVKESK. The CDR3 has 13 amino acids. Here the CDR3 reads CASSQLGGDEQYF. CDR3 coding DNA: TGTGCCAGCAGCCAACTGGGGGGGGACGAGCAGTACTTC.

The chain links TRBV11-2 to TRBJ1-1; D is possibly TRBD1 (6 bases). Germline lookup yields CDR1 SGHAT and CDR2 FQNNGV. This CDR3 comprises 15 residues. Trimming shortened V by 3 bases and J by 4 bases, and 15 bases separated the two germline ends. Written as DNA, the CDR3 is TGTGCCAGCAGCTTTTTACAGGGAGTACGCACTGAAGCTTTCTTT. Translating gives CASSFLQGVRTEAFF.

Worth noting for this clone: A junction boundary mismatches the germline segment, possibly from a read error. The chain has TRBV30 and TRBJ2-3; the D is unclear. The CDR3 spans 13 residues. From germline, CDR1 is GTSNPN and CDR2 SVGIG (reference sequence). CDR3 DNA: TGTGCCCGGAGCGCTATTAGCACAGATACGCAGTATTTT. Encoded protein: CARSAISTDTQYF.

This chain joins TRBV19 and TRBJ1-5; D remains ambiguous. V dropped 5 bases and J dropped 4 bases, with 18 bases sitting between them. The CDR3 has 16 amino acids. Germline V gene lookup returns CDR1 LNHDA and CDR2 SQIVND (reference sequence). This chain's CDR3 is CASSANLVAPNQPQHF. In DNA, the CDR3 is TGTGCCAGTAGTGCGAACCTCGTAGCCCCTAATCAGCCCCAGCATTTT.

The chain combines TRBV6-5 with TRBJ1-2, with D possibly matching TRBD1 (5 bases). The germline CDR1 and CDR2 sequences are MNHEY and SVGAGI. Trimming removed 6 bases from V and 4 bases from J, with 18 bases in between. The CDR3 covers 15 residues. CDR3 sequence (DNA): TGTGCCAGCAGGGACTTAGAGGGGTTCTTCTATGGCTACACCTTC. Protein: CASRDLEGFFYGYTF.

The rearrangement joins TRBV10-1 to TRBJ2-1; 7 nucleotides match TRBD2. Trimming took 3 bases from V and 2 from J; bases not matched to a gene: 13. The CDR3 sequence is 18 residues long. Per the germline V gene, CDR1 is WNHNN and CDR2 is SYGVQD (reference sequence). CDR3 protein: CASSDLGVASGTYNEQFF. The CDR3 DNA reads as TGCGCCAGCAGTGATCTCGGGGTGGCTAGCGGAACCTACAATGAGCAGTTCTTC.

The chain employs TRBV30 and TRBJ2-2, with 7 bases fitting TRBD2. Germline V CDR1 and CDR2: GTSNPN, SVGIG (reference sequence). V lost 4 bases, J lost 4 bases, and 9 bases stayed unmatched. The CDR3 extends over 15 amino acids. CDR3 coding DNA: TGTGCCTGGATGGGGGGGAGTTACGTCACCGGGGAGCTGTTTTTT. Its protein is CAWMGGSYVTGELFF.

The chain joins TRBV28 to TRBJ2-4; the match to TRBD2 covers 11 bases. Unmatched junction bases numbered 11, after V lost 3 bases and J lost 4 bases. The CDR3 sequence is 18 residues long. Germline CDR1 is MDHEN and CDR2 is SYDVKM. In DNA, the CDR3 is TGTGCCAGCAGTTTTTTAGTTAGCGGGGGGGAAGGGAAAAACATTCAGTACTTC. Amino acid sequence: CASSFLVSGGEGKNIQYF.